This T cell receptor beta chain came from a study of cytomegalovirus exposure and HLA in healthy donors. Study-wide points: As a later analysis revealed, most CMV-associated TCR beta chains appeared HLA-restricted.

Many counts were recorded for this clone. The antigen remains undetermined. PCR employed 60 Vbeta and 13 Jbeta primers. Profiled with immunoSEQ multiplex PCR; TCRdb holds only in-frame clones, not every one. Counted here are 68,000 or so clones, about four fifths occurring once; the ten biggest clones make up roughly 4.7%. V lost 2 bases, J lost 3 bases, and 13 bases lay in between. CDR1 ENHRY and CDR2 SYGVKD come from the germline V gene. This CDR3 comprises 15 residues. The chain is built from TRBV10-3 and TRBJ1-2; no reliable D call. The TCR originated in a woman in her 30s in good health and CMV-seronegative. The sample taken for sequencing was PBMCs. DNA of the CDR3: TGTGCCATCAGTGAGATTAGTGGAGGGCACTATGGCTACACCTTC. Translating gives CAISEISGGHYGYTF.